The present entry profiles one T cell receptor (beta chain) with its context. Its antigen is still unknown. The data derive from a study of shared clonotypes between healthy human individuals. Turning to the study itself: A couple of women and a few men aged 18 to 49 made up the donors.

Positively selected for CCR7, the CD45RO-negative cells used as naive CD8 cells excluded terminally differentiated effector memory CD45RA+ cells. Nashville, Tennessee was home to all donors, each a Caucasian adult. The germline gives CDR1 MNHEY, CDR2 SMNVEV (reference sequence). The CDR3 runs to 17 residues. V was pared by 7 bases and J by 2 bases, with 13 bases of the junction left unmatched. Points from the study as a whole: Memory subsets had estimated richness that was generally smaller than that of naive subsets. When compared with the clonotypes that were shared by all four sorted-subset donors, the non-shared clonotypes turned out to have lower generation probabilities.

Assay: immunoSEQ multiplex PCR; the TCRdb copy retains only in-frame clones and omits some. The sample holds 500,000 to 700,000 clones, about 95% seen once. This chain uses TRBV27 with TRBJ2-3; 9 bases match TRBD1. Sequences were obtained from naive CD8+ T cells sorted from blood. The sequence was collected from a woman aged 25 to 45 in good health. The CDR3 protein is CASTPGPGQGITDTQYF. Here the CDR3 DNA reads TGTGCCAGCACCCCCGGACCGGGACAGGGTATCACAGATACGCAGTATTTT.